What follows are 14 T cell receptor beta chains derived from one specimen sequenced in a study of blood T cell repertoires in COVID-19. Method: immunoSEQ multiplex PCR; TCRdb's copy keeps in-frame clones and lacks some. The table records nearly 40,000 clones, approximately 88% of them present only once. The source material was peripheral blood. These receptors originate from a man aged 50-60 years with active or convalescent COVID-19.

The chain recombines TRBV7-9 with TRBJ1-1; no firm D call. CDR3 length: 13 residues. Germline V lookup: CDR1 SEHNR, CDR2 FQNEAQ (reference sequence). Trimming left V 2 bases short and J 1 base short, with 5 bases between. The CDR3 sequence is CASSLPGNTEAFF. The CDR3 bases are TGTGCCAGCAGCTTACCGGGGAACACTGAAGCTTTCTTT.

The rearrangement joins TRBV2 to TRBJ2-1, with 8 bases aligning to TRBD2. With V trimmed by 7 bases and J by 6 bases, 5 bases remained unmatched. Germline V gene sequence: CDR1 SNHLY, CDR2 FYNNEI. The CDR3 has 13 residues. The CDR3 loop is CASTPRGGNEQFF. CDR3 coding DNA: TGTGCCAGCACCCCCCGGGGGGGCAATGAGCAGTTCTTC.

This clone turned up a few times. J is TRBJ1-4 and V is TRBV19; TRBD1 is a possible D gene (6 bases). This CDR3 contains 15 residues. CDR1 LNHDA and CDR2 SQIVND come from the germline V gene (reference sequence). The V end lost 6 bases, the J end lost 5 bases, and 16 bases lay between the germline ends. This CDR3 reads CASSNPGHLNEKLFF. The CDR3 coding sequence is TGTGCCAGTAGCAATCCGGGACACCTCAATGAAAAACTGTTTTTT.

V usage is TRBV20-1 and J usage is TRBJ2-3; the D gene is possibly TRBD2 (5 bases). CDR1 is DFQATT and CDR2 is SNEGSKA in the germline V gene (reference sequence). V dropped 3 bases and J dropped 2 bases, with 15 bases sitting between them. The CDR3 sequence is 15 residues long. The CDR3 nucleotides read TGCAGTGCTAGTTTTGTCGGGGATTACACAGATACGCAGTATTTT. This translates into CSASFVGDYTDTQYF.

V gene TRBV3-1 (or the pseudogene TRBV3-2) combines with J gene TRBJ1-1, with D perhaps matching TRBD1 (5 bases). The CDR3 contains 12 residues. The germline V gene has CDR1 LGHDT and CDR2 YNNKEL (reference sequence). The ends were cut back, 0 bases at V and 6 bases at J, with 5 bases in the middle. Written as DNA, the CDR3 is TGTGCCAGCAGCCAAGAGACAGCTGAAGCTTTCTTT. Translated, it gives CASSQETAEAFF.

The chain has TRBV12-3 or TRBV12-4 and TRBJ2-1; D remains ambiguous. This CDR3 region has 13 residues. Trimming left V 1 base short and J 10 bases short, with 11 bases between. In DNA, the CDR3 is TGTGCCAGCAGTTTAGTTCTTTCAGGCGAGCAGTTCTTC. Its translation: CASSLVLSGEQFF.

The rearrangement links TRBV5-1 to TRBJ1-2; 7 bases fit TRBD1. Germline lookup yields CDR1 SGHRS and CDR2 YFSETQ. V lost 4 bases to trimming and J lost 10 bases; unmatched junction nucleotides: 10. The CDR3 covers 13 residues. As DNA, the CDR3 is TGCGCCAGCAGCGTGGACAGGCGTGAGGACTACACCTTC. This translates into CASSVDRREDYTF.

This sequence joins TRBV21-1 and TRBJ1-2. TRBV21-1 represents a pseudogene. CDR3 size: 18 residues. The CDR3 reads CASPPAEVPFMVNWGYTF. CDR3 DNA sequence: TGTGCCAGCCCCCCGGCGGAGGTCCCATTTATGGTTAATTGGGGCTACACCTTC.

This clone has more than one count but fewer than ten. The chain couples TRBV2 to TRBJ2-2; D is undetermined. Germline assignment: CDR1 SNHLY and CDR2 FYNNEI. The CDR3 is 11 amino acids. V dropped 7 bases and J dropped 7 bases, with 7 bases sitting between them. The CDR3 DNA sequence: TGTGCCAGCAACAGACACGGGGAGCTGTTTTTT. This codes for CASNRHGELFF.

The chain combines TRBV10-2 with TRBJ2-1; TRBD2 matches 7 bases. The CDR3 covers 19 residues. The V gene end was trimmed by 4 bases and the J gene end by 0 bases; junction bases not matched to a gene: 15. Germline V gene sequence: CDR1 WSHSY, CDR2 SAAADI. CDR3 sequence reads: CASSARVLAGESSYNEQFF. The CDR3 bases are TGCGCCAGCAGTGCGAGGGTATTAGCGGGTGAAAGCTCCTACAATGAGCAGTTCTTC.

The V gene is TRBV18, the J gene TRBJ2-7; TRBD2 aligns across 7 bases. The germline gives CDR1 KGHSH, CDR2 LQKENI. There are 14 residues in the CDR3. After removal of 1 base from V and 5 bases from J, the junction contained 5 bases not matched to a gene. The CDR3 bases are TGTGCCAGCTCACCACAGGGGCGGGAGAACGAGCAGTACTTC. This gives the protein CASSPQGRENEQYF.

This chain links TRBV20-1 with TRBJ2-3, with 9 positions matching TRBD2. The CDR3 loop spans 15 amino acids. Trimming at V came to 3 bases and at J to 6 bases, leaving 10 bases not matched to a gene. The germline V gene has CDR1 DFQATT and CDR2 SNEGSKA (reference sequence). CDR3 bases: TGCAGTGCTAGTGCTAGCGGGGCAAATCTGGATACGCAGTATTTT. Translated, it gives CSASASGANLDTQYF.

The chain has TRBV29-1 and TRBJ2-7, with 11 nucleotides matching TRBD1. The CDR3 runs to 13 residues. The germline V gene has CDR1 SQVTM and CDR2 ANQGSEA. With V trimmed by 3 bases and J by 5 bases, 3 bases remained unmatched. Here the CDR3 reads CSVDGQGADEQYF. The DNA of the CDR3 is TGCAGCGTTGATGGACAGGGGGCCGACGAGCAGTACTTC.

The chain is built from TRBV19 and TRBJ1-6; no firm D call. The length of the CDR3 is 14 residues. V lost 6 bases and J 7 bases, leaving 13 bases between the germline ends. Germline V gene sequence: CDR1 LNHDA, CDR2 SQIVND (reference sequence). CDR3 in DNA: TGTGCCAGTAGCACCATACGGGGAAATTCACCCCTCCACTTT. It encodes CASSTIRGNSPLHF.